In its sample, the clone carrying this T cell receptor beta chain was seen many times. V was clipped by 6 bases and J by 2 bases, with 16 bases between them. The CDR3 has 15 residues. CDR1 is MNHEY and CDR2 is SMNVEV in the germline V gene (reference sequence). TCRdb reprocessed the 5' RACE reads with MiXCR, giving one entry per CDR3 protein. The table records about 60,000 distinct CDR3 sequences, roughly 12% of them present only once. This sample is part of a study of early T cells in non-severe SARS-CoV-2 infection. The chain uses TRBV27 and TRBJ1-2; possible D gene TRBD1, 6 bases. The origin of this receptor is an adult who was a healthcare worker with PCR-confirmed SARS-CoV-2 infection or an uninfected control (not recorded which). Sequences were derived from whole blood, sampled at baseline. This chain's CDR3 is CASRPTGTKNYGYTF. In DNA form, the CDR3 reads TGTGCCAGCAGACCGACTGGGACAAAAAACTATGGCTACACCTTC.